Following are 17 T cell receptor beta chains from one sample sequenced in a study of T-cell reconstitution after alpha-beta-depleted transplantation in children. Construction of the TCRbeta library involved unique molecular identifiers. TCRdb reprocessed the PCR reads via MiXCR and lists one record per CDR3 protein. Of approximately 980,000 distinct CDR3 sequences in the sample, about 29% were seen once. This specimen was PBMCs, mostly from graft donor cells, taken 360 days after TCRalphabeta/CD19-depleted stem cell transplant. Every receptor here comes from a boy younger than two who had a stem cell transplant for SCID, so the T cells may come from the graft donor.

The sample holds a few counts of this clonotype. V gene TRBV7-9 combines with J gene TRBJ1-2, with 8 bases fitting TRBD1. The length of the CDR3 is 15 residues. Trimming removed 3 bases from V and 1 base from J; junction bases left unmatched: 4. Germline CDR1 and CDR2: SEHNR and FQNEAQ (reference sequence). CDR3 amino acids: CASSFPGQVNYGYTF. The DNA for the CDR3 is TGTGCCAGCAGCTTTCCGGGACAGGTTAACTATGGCTACACCTTC. The variable domain in full, with the rest retrieved from reference TRBV7-9 and TRBJ1-2, is DTGVSQNPRHKITKRGQNVTFRCDPISEHNRLYWYRQTLGQGPEFLTYFQNEAQLEKSRLLSDRFSAERPKGSFSTLEIQRTEQGDSAMYLCASSFPGQVNYGYTFGSGTRLTVV.

The chain uses TRBV18 and TRBJ2-7; D is undetermined. Germline values: CDR1 KGHSH, CDR2 LQKENI. CDR3 length equals 13 residues. V dropped 6 bases and J dropped 0 bases, with 9 bases sitting between them. CDR3 loop: CASSRRVSYEQYF. CDR3 sequence (DNA): TGTGCCAGCTCCCGACGGGTCTCCTACGAGCAGTACTTC.

This clonotype turned up a few times. V is TRBV20-1 and J is TRBJ2-3; 11 positions match TRBD2. The CDR3 sequence is 14 residues long. Germline CDR1 reads DFQATT; CDR2 reads SNEGSKA (reference sequence). V trimming: 6 bases; J trimming: 2 bases; junction bases outside the gene matches: 4. The CDR3 sequence: CSAGTSGHTDTQYF. CDR3 nucleotide sequence: TGCAGTGCCGGGACTAGCGGCCACACAGATACGCAGTATTTT.

The chain has TRBV12-3 or TRBV12-4 and TRBJ2-5; 11 bases align to TRBD2. The junction had 8 bases not matched to a gene; V was cut back by 5 bases and J by 6 bases. This CDR3 spans 15 amino acids. CDR3 loop: CASSPLAGVQKTQYF. The CDR3 coding sequence is TGTGCCAGCAGTCCACTAGCGGGGGTACAAAAGACCCAGTACTTC.

This chain connects TRBV10-3 to TRBJ1-5; D not resolved. Germline V CDR1 and CDR2: ENHRY, SYGVKD. The CDR3 extends over 13 amino acids. Between the trimmed V and J ends, which lost 0 bases and 7 bases, there was a span of 7 bases. The CDR3 region has the DNA TGTGCCATCAGTGAGTCAAACAGCCAGCCCCAGCATTTT. It translates to CAISESNSQPQHF.

This clonotype came up a few times. This chain connects TRBV7-9 to TRBJ2-2; D remains ambiguous. The CDR3 is 12 amino acids. V was pared by 6 bases and J by 7 bases, with 9 bases between. CDR1 is SEHNR and CDR2 is FQNEAQ in the germline V gene (reference sequence). The CDR3 region has the DNA TGTGCCAGCAGTCCTTCTCGCGGGGAGCTGTTTTTT. As protein: CASSPSRGELFF.

The chain uses TRBV2 and TRBJ2-4; D may correspond to TRBD1 or TRBD2 (5 bases each). The germline V gene has CDR1 SNHLY and CDR2 FYNNEI. V was pared by 8 bases and J by 2 bases, with 13 bases between. CDR3 size: 14 residues. Here the CDR3 reads CASSRGRTKNIQYF. The CDR3 DNA follows: TGTGCCAGCTCCCGGGGCCGGACCAAAAACATTCAGTACTTC.

A few counts support this clonotype. The chain has TRBV12-3 or TRBV12-4 and TRBJ2-3; 11 bases map to TRBD2. The V gene end was trimmed by 4 bases and the J gene end by 2 bases; junction bases not matched to a gene: 2. The CDR3 contains 15 residues. CDR3: CASSSTSGDTDTQYF. DNA for the CDR3: TGTGCCAGCAGTTCGACTAGCGGGGACACAGATACGCAGTATTTT.

The chain couples TRBV20-1 to TRBJ2-5; the D is unclear. V was clipped by 5 bases and J by 2 bases, with 18 bases between them. The CDR3 has 15 amino acids. CDR1 and CDR2 from the germline V gene are DFQATT and SNEGSKA (reference sequence). The CDR3 nucleotides are TGCAGTGCTCCTATTAGGATGGGCAGACAAGAGACCCAGTACTTC. Amino acids: CSAPIRMGRQETQYF.

The chain is built from TRBV6-5 and TRBJ2-1, with D perhaps being TRBD1 or TRBD2 (5 bases each). The CDR3 has 15 amino acids. Trimming shortened V by 7 bases and J by 5 bases, and 18 bases separated the two germline ends. Per the germline V gene, CDR1 is MNHEY and CDR2 is SVGAGI. DNA for the CDR3: TGTGCCAGCAAAGTTGACTCCCGGGGCCACAATGAGCAGTTCTTC. This translates into CASKVDSRGHNEQFF.

The chain combines TRBV27 with TRBJ1-5; D gene uncertain. Trimming left V 5 bases short and J 9 bases short, with 17 bases between. CDR1 and CDR2 (germline): MNHEY, SMNVEV (reference sequence). CDR3 length: 14 amino acids. The CDR3 DNA follows: TGTGCCAGCAGTCCCCGGGCTGGGTGGTGGCCCCAGCATTTT. Its protein is CASSPRAGWWPQHF.

Written as DNA, the CDR3 is TGTGCCAGCACCTCCGGGACAGGGGTCAATCAGCCCCAGCATTTT. Encoded protein: CASTSGTGVNQPQHF. The J gene is TRBJ1-5, the V gene TRBV6-1, with 10 bases fitting TRBD1. CDR3 length: 15 residues. The V gene end was trimmed by 7 bases and the J gene end by 3 bases; junction bases not matched to a gene: 6. Per germline, CDR1 MNHNS and CDR2 SASEGT.

This clonotype was detected a few times. The V and J genes are TRBV3-1 and TRBJ1-2; D is unresolved. Germline CDR1 reads LGHDT; CDR2 reads YNNKEL (reference sequence). The CDR3 runs to 13 residues. The V end was cut by 2 bases, the J end by 13 bases, with 17 bases between. Here the CDR3 reads CASSQTLLRGPTF. For the CDR3, the DNA is TGTGCCAGCAGCCAAACACTACTTCGAGGGCCCACCTTC.

This chain links TRBV13 with TRBJ1-5; 7 bases map to TRBD1. V dropped 4 bases and J dropped 6; count of bases not matched to a gene: 6. The CDR3 covers 14 residues. Germline CDR1 reads PRHDT; CDR2 reads FYEKMQ (reference sequence). In nucleotides, the CDR3 is TGTGCCAGCAGCTATGACAGGGTAGGTCAGCCCCAGCATTTT. Translation: CASSYDRVGQPQHF.

This clonotype was seen a handful of times. The genes are TRBV3-1 and TRBJ2-1; 13 positions agree with TRBD2. Germline V gives CDR1 LGHDT, CDR2 YNNKEL (reference sequence). V dropped 5 bases and J dropped 9; count of bases not matched to a gene: 7. CDR3 size: 15 residues. CDR3 DNA: TGTGCCAGCAGCTCGGGACTAGCGGGGCCGAGTGAGCAGTTCTTC. Translation: CASSSGLAGPSEQFF.

The J gene is TRBJ1-2, the V gene TRBV2; 7 bases align to TRBD1. Trimming cost V 4 bases and J 4 bases; bases outside gene matches: 9. The germline V gene has CDR1 SNHLY and CDR2 FYNNEI. The CDR3 loop spans 15 amino acids. The CDR3 DNA reads as TGTGCCAGCAGTGTGCCGGGACAGCCAGTCTATGGCTACACCTTC. Translating it yields CASSVPGQPVYGYTF.

The chain couples TRBV12-3 or TRBV12-4 to TRBJ2-1; D possibly matches TRBD1 or TRBD2 (5 bases each). This CDR3 comprises 15 residues. Between the trimmed V and J ends, which lost 6 bases and 9 bases, there was a span of 21 bases. Here the CDR3 reads CASSFGPQGTPEQFF. CDR3 in DNA: TGTGCCAGCAGCTTTGGCCCTCAAGGGACCCCTGAGCAGTTCTTC.